The T cell receptor beta chain under discussion was sequenced for a study of graft-versus-host responses after intestinal transplantation. On the study more broadly: Transplants given to recipients were multivisceral, liver-intestinal, or isolated intestinal. Anti-thymocyte globulin was used for induction in all recipients, who then took tacrolimus and steroids for two to four years.

As to this clone: Its antigen is still unknown.

Study-wide results and caveats: Levels of circulating GvH clones at their peak were associated with early post-transplant HvG declines.

TCRdb's copy holds only in-frame clones and misses some; the assay was immunoSEQ multiplex PCR. The table includes 96,000 or so clones, approximately 90% detected once. The sequencing used unstimulated CD4+ T cells sorted from spleen or lymph node cells, collected before intestinal transplant. The TCR originated in a human donor who received an intestinal transplant.

The CDR3 bases are TGCGCCAGCAGCCAAGGGGCCGGGACAGGCCGTAAAAACATTCAGTACTTC. Encoded protein: CASSQGAGTGRKNIQYF. J is TRBJ2-4 and V is TRBV4-1, with 8 bases fitting TRBD1. The V segment lost 1 base and the J segment 4 bases; nucleotides outside the gene matches: 9. The CDR3 has 17 residues. The germline CDR1 and CDR2 sequences are MGHRA and YSYEKL.